The T cell receptor (beta chain) described here comes from a study of shared clonotypes between healthy human individuals. Study-level results: Blood was the only sampled material, and tissue repertoires likely differ.

Germline CDR1 reads MGHRA; CDR2 reads YSYEKL. V was pared by 4 bases and J by 5 bases, with 7 bases of the junction left unmatched. The CDR3 consists of 14 residues. Each cell subset's genomic DNA was divided evenly among several immunoSEQ plates. Data came from immunoSEQ multiplex PCR; TCRdb stores just in-frame clones and leaves some out. There are approximately 500,000 clones in the sample; approximately 78% occur only once, and about 11% lies in the top ten. Concerning this clone itself: The antigen is undetermined.

Each donor was a Caucasian adult residing in Nashville, Tennessee. The genes are TRBV4-1 and TRBJ2-5; 7 nucleotides align to TRBD1. Sequencing was done on a sample of PBMCs. This receptor was taken from a woman in her forties in good health. Some clones in this sample may be carry-over from other donors' samples. CDR3 residues: CASSRTVRGETQYF. CDR3 coding DNA: TGCGCCAGCAGCCGTACGGTCAGGGGGGAGACCCAGTACTTC.